The entry below gives a single T cell receptor beta chain sequence along with its context. This sample was taken from a study of T cell responses to AZD1222 COVID-19 vaccine. The CDR3 spans 15 residues. Trimming removed 2 bases from V and 8 bases from J; junction bases left unmatched: 9. Germline lookup yields CDR1 MNHNY and CDR2 SVGAGI (reference sequence). Sequencing was performed with immunoSEQ multiplex PCR; in TCRdb, only in-frame clones are kept and a portion is missing. This sample yields 84,000 or so clones, of which approximately 89% are seen a single time; roughly 5% belongs to the top ten.

This TCR was sampled from an adult in good health. The genes are TRBV6-6 and TRBJ1-2, with TRBD1 matching over 9 bases. The sequencing here drew on peripheral blood, taken on day 0 of MenACWY control vaccination. The CDR3 reads CASSYPPGQGSGYTF. The CDR3 nucleotides are TGTGCCAGCAGTTACCCTCCGGGACAGGGAAGCGGCTACACCTTC.